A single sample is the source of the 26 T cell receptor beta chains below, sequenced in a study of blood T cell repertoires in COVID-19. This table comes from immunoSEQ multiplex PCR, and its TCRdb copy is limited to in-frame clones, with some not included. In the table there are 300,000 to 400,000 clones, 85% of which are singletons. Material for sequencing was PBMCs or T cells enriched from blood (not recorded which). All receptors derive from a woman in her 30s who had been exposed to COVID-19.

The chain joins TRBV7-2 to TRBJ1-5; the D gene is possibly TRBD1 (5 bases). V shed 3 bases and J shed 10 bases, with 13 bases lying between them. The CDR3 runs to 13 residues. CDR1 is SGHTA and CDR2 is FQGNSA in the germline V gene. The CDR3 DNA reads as TGTGCCAGCAGCTTCTCGTCATGGGGCCCCCAGCATTTT. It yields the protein CASSFSSWGPQHF.

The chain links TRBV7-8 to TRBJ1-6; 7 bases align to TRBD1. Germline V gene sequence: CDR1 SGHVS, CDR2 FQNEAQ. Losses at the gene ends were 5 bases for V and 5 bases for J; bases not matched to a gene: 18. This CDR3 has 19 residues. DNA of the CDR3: TGTGCCAGCAGCACGGTCGGAGGGGGCGCCGTCGTTAATAATTCACCCCTCCACTTT. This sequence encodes CASSTVGGGAVVNNSPLHF.

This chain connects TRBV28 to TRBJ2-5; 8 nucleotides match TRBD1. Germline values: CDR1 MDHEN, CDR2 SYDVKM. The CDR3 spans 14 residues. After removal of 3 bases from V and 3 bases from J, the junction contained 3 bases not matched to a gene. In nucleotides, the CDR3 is TGTGCCAGCAGTTTCGACAGGGGTAAAGAGACCCAGTACTTC. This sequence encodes CASSFDRGKETQYF.

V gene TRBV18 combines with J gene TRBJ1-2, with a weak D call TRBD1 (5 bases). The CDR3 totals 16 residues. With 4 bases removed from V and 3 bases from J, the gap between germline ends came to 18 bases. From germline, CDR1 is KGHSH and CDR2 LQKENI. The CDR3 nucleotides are TGTGCCAGCTCACAAGATCCGGGGGTTGCGGACTATGGCTACACCTTC. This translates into CASSQDPGVADYGYTF. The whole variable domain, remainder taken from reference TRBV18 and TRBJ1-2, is NAGVMQNPRHLVRRRGQEARLRCSPMKGHSHVYWYRQLPEEGLKFMVYLQKENIIDESGMPKERFSAEFPKEGPSILRIQQVVRGDSAAYFCASSQDPGVADYGYTFGSGTRLTVV.

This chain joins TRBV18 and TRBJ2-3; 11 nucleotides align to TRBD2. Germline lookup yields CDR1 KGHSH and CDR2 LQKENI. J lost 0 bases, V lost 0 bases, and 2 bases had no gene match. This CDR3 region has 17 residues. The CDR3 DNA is TGTGCCAGCTCACCACCAGGACTAGCGGGTAGCACAGATACGCAGTATTTT. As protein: CASSPPGLAGSTDTQYF.

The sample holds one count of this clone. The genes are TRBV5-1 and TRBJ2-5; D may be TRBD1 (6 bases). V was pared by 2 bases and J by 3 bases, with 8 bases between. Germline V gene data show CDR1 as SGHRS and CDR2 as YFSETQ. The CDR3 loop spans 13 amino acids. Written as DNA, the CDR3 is TGCGCCAGCAGCTTAAGGGGGAAAGAGACCCAGTACTTC. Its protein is CASSLRGKETQYF.

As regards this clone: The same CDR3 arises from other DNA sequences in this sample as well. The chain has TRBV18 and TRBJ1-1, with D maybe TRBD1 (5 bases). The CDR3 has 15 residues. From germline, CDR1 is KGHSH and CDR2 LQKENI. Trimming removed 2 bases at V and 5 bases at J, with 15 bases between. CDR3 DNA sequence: TGTGCCAGCTCACCAGAAAGTGGGGGGAGAACTGAAGCTTTCTTT. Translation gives CASSPESGGRTEAFF.

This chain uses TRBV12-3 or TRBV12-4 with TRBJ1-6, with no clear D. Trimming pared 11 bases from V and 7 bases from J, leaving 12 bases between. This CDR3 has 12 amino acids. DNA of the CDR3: TGTGCCGGTCCGGGGTTAAATTCACCCCTCCACTTT. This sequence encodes CAGPGLNSPLHF.

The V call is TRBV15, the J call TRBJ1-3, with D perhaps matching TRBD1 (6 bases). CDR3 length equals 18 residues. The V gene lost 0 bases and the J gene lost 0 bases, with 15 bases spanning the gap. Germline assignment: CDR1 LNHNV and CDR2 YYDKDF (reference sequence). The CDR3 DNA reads TGTGCCACCAGCAGAGATCTAGCCAGGGGAAACTCTGGAAACACCATATATTTT. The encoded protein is CATSRDLARGNSGNTIYF.

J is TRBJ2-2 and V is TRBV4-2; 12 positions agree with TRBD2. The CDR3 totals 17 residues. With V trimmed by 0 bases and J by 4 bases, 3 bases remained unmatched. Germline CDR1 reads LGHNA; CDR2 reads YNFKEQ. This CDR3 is CASSQELAGGLTGELFF. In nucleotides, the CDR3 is TGTGCCAGCAGCCAAGAACTAGCGGGGGGCCTCACCGGGGAGCTGTTTTTT.

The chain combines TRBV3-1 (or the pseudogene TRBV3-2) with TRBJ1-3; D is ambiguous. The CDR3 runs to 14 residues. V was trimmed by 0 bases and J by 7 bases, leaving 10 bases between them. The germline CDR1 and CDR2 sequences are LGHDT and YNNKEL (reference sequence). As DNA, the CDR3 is TGTGCCAGCAGCCAAGATCTTGGGCCGAACACCATATATTTT. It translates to CASSQDLGPNTIYF.

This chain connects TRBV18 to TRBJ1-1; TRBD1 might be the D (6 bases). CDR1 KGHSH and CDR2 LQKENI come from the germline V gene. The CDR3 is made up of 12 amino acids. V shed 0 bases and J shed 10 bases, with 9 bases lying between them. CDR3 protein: CASSPPDRSAFF. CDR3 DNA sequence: TGTGCCAGCTCACCACCTGACAGGTCAGCTTTCTTT. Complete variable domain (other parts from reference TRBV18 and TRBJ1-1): NAGVMQNPRHLVRRRGQEARLRCSPMKGHSHVYWYRQLPEEGLKFMVYLQKENIIDESGMPKERFSAEFPKEGPSILRIQQVVRGDSAAYFCASSPPDRSAFFGQGTRLTVV.

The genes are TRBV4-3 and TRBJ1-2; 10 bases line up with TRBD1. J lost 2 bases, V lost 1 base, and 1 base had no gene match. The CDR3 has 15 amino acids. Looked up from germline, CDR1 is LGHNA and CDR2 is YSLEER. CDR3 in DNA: TGCGCCAGCAGCCAAGCGGGACAGGGGAACTATGGCTACACCTTC. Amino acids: CASSQAGQGNYGYTF.

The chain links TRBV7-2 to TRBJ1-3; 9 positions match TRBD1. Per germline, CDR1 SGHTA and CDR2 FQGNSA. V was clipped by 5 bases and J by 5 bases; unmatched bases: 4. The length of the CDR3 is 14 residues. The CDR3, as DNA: TGTGCCAGCAGCCCAGGACAGGGGCGAAACACCATATATTTT. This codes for CASSPGQGRNTIYF. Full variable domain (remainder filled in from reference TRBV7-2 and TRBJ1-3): GAGVSQSPSNKVTEKGKDVELRCDPISGHTALYWYRQSLGQGLEFLIYFQGNSAPDKSGLPSDRFSAERTGGSVSTLTIQRTQQEDSAVYLCASSPGQGRNTIYFGEGSWLTVV.

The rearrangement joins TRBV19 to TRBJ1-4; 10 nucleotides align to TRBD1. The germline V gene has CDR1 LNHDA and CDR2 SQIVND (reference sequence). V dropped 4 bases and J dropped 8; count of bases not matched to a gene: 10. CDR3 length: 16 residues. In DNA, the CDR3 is TGTGCCAGTAGTAATGGCCGGACAGGGGGAAACGAAAAACTGTTTTTT. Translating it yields CASSNGRTGGNEKLFF.

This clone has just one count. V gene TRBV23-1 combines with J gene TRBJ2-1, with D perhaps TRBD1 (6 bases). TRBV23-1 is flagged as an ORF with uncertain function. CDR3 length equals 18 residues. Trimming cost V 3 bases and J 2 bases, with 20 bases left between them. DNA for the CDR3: TGCGCCAGCAGTCAGAAGATTTTTGGGGGCCTTCCCTACAATGAGCAGTTCTTC. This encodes CASSQKIFGGLPYNEQFF.

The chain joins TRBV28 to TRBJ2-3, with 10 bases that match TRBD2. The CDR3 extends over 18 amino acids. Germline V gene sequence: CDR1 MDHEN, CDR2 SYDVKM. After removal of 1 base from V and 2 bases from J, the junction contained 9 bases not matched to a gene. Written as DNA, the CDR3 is TGTGCCAGCAGTTTATTTTTTAGAGGGACTAGCGACACAGATACGCAGTATTTT. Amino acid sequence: CASSLFFRGTSDTDTQYF.

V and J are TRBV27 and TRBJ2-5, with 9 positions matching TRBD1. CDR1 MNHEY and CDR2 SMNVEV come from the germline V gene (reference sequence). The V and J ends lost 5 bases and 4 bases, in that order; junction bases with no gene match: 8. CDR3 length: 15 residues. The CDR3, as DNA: TGTGCCAGCAGTAGAGGACAGGGGCCGCCAGAGACCCAGTACTTC. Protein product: CASSRGQGPPETQYF.

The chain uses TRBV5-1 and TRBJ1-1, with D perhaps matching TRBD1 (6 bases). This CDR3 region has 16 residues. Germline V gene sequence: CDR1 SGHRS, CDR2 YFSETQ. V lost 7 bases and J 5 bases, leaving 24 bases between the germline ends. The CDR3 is CASGAGGTRGNTEAFF. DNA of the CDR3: TGCGCCAGCGGTGCGGGGGGCACCCGGGGGAATACTGAAGCTTTCTTT.

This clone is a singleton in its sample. The DNA of the CDR3 is TGTGCCAGCAGCTTAGCGGTAGGGACAGGGTCGAGGGAGCAGTACTTC. As protein: CASSLAVGTGSREQYF. V usage is TRBV7-9 and J usage is TRBJ2-7; 9 positions agree with TRBD1. The length of the CDR3 is 16 residues. V lost 0 bases and J lost 7; bases outside the gene matches: 10. Germline-derived CDR1 and CDR2 are SEHNR and FQNEAQ (reference sequence).

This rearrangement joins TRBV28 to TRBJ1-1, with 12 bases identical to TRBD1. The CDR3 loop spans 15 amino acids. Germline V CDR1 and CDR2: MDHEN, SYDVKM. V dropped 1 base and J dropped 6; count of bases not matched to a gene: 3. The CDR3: CASSLLGQGAAEAFF. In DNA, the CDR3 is TGTGCCAGCAGTTTATTGGGACAGGGGGCTGCTGAAGCTTTCTTT.

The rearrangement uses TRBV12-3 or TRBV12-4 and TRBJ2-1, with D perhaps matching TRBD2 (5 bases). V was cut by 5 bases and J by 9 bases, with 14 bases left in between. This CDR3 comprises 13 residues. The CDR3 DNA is TGTGCCAGCAGTCCAACCACTAGTCCTGAGCAGTTCTTC. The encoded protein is CASSPTTSPEQFF.

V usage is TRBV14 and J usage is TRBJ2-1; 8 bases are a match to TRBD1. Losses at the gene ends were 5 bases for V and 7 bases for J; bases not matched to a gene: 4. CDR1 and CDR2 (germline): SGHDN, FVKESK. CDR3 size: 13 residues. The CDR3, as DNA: TGTGCCAGCAGCTTTACAGGGGGAAATGAGCAGTTCTTC. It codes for CASSFTGGNEQFF. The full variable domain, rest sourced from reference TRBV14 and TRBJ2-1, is EAGVTQFPSHSVIEKGQTVTLRCDPISGHDNLYWYRRVMGKEIKFLLHFVKESKQDESGMPNNRFLAERTGGTYSTLKVQPAELEDSGVYFCASSFTGGNEQFFGPGTRLTVL.

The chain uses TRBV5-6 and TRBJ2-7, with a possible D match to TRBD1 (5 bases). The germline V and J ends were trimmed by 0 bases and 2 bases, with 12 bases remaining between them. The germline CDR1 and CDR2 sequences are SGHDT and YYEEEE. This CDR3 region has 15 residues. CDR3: CASSLVDRGAYEQYF. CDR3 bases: TGTGCCAGCAGCTTGGTCGACAGAGGAGCCTACGAGCAGTACTTC.

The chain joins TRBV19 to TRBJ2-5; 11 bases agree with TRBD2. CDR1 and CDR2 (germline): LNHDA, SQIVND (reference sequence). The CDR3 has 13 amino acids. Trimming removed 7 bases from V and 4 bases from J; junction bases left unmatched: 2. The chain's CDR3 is CASTSGGRETQYF. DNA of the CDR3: TGTGCCAGTACTAGCGGGGGGAGAGAGACCCAGTACTTC.

CDR3 loop: CASSPIRGTEAFF. The CDR3 coding sequence is TGCGCCAGCAGCCCCATCAGGGGTACTGAAGCTTTCTTT. The chain combines TRBV5-1 with TRBJ1-1; maybe TRBD1 (6 bases). The CDR3 is 13 residues long. Trimming pared 4 bases from V and 5 bases from J, leaving 12 bases between. CDR1 and CDR2 from the germline V gene are SGHRS and YFSETQ.